The T cell receptor beta chain described here comes from a study of persistence of HIV-infected CD4 T cells. Study findings and constraints: Degenerate expanded CDR3beta sequences were enriched among CMV- and Gag-responding cells.

V lost 3 bases and J lost 1, with 13 bases in between. The CDR3 totals 15 residues. The germline gives CDR1 SGHTA, CDR2 FQGNSA. The stimulus was lysate of CMV-infected fibroblasts, around 10 ug/mL. Memory cells lacking CD40L and CD69 with high CD45RO were sorted. Plasma HIV-1 RNA stayed below 50 copies/mL for at least 4 years. PBMCs were depleted of CD8+ T cells before stimulation. Of note for this clone: Its antigen remains unidentified.

The immunoSEQ assay was version 4, run in survey mode. Clones were read by immunoSEQ multiplex PCR, and TCRdb kept only the in-frame ones, dropping some. This sample has more than 25,000 clones, with approximately 78% found just once. Source: CD4+ T cells sorted from PBMCs after 18-hour stimulation, taken from a patient who received antiretroviral therapy. The origin of this receptor is an adult woman with HIV who was CMV-seropositive. The J gene is TRBJ2-7, the V gene TRBV7-2, with D possibly TRBD1 on 5 matching bases. DNA of the CDR3: TGTGCCAGCAGCTTGGCCGCAGGGCGGTCCTACGAGCAGTACTTC. Translating gives CASSLAAGRSYEQYF.